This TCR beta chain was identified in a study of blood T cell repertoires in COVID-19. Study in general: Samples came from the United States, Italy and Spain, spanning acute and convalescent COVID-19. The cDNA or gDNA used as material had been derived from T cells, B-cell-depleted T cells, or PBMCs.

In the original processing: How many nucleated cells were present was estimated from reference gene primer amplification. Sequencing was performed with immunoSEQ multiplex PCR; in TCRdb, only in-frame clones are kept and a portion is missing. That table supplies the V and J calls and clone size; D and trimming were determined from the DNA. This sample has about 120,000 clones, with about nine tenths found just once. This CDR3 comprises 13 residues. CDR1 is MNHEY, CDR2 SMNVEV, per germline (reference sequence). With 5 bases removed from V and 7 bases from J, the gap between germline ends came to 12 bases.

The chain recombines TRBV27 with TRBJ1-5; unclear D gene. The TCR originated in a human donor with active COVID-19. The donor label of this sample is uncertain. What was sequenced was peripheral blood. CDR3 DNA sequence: TGTGCCAGCAGTATTACAAGTTACCAGCCCCAGCATTTT. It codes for CASSITSYQPQHF.